Listed here are 19 T cell receptor beta chains from one sample, sequenced in a study of cytomegalovirus exposure and HLA in healthy donors. Produced via immunoSEQ multiplex PCR; TCRdb's table is partial and in-frame only. The sample lists around 220,000 clones; around four fifths were seen once. Material for sequencing was PBMCs. The receptors were gathered from a woman younger than 45 in good health and CMV-seropositive.

The rearrangement links TRBV10-3 to TRBJ1-1, with 7 bases lining up with TRBD1. This CDR3 has 13 residues. The trim removed 10 bases at V and 5 bases at J, leaving 10 bases unmatched. CDR1 and CDR2 from the germline V gene are ENHRY and SYGVKD. The CDR3 spells CATKLTGTTEAFF. The CDR3 nucleotides are TGTGCCACTAAGCTGACAGGGACGACTGAAGCTTTCTTT.

This clone was counted only a few times. V usage is TRBV5-1 and J usage is TRBJ2-1; a possible D gene is TRBD2 (5 bases). The V end was cut by 0 bases, the J end by 6 bases, with 7 bases between. The CDR3 sequence is 13 residues long. Germline V lookup: CDR1 SGHRS, CDR2 YFSETQ. CDR3 in DNA: TGCGCCAGCAGCTTGGGAGCGGTCAATGAGCAGTTCTTC. Translating gives CASSLGAVNEQFF.

The rearrangement joins TRBV11-2 to TRBJ1-2; D unresolved. From germline, CDR1 is SGHAT and CDR2 FQNNGV. The CDR3 length is 16 residues. Trimming pared 2 bases from V and 4 bases from J, leaving 17 bases between. The CDR3 coding sequence is TGTGCCAGCAGCTTATTTGACCGGGGTGATAGCTATGGCTACACCTTC. This codes for CASSLFDRGDSYGYTF. Complete variable domain (other parts from reference TRBV11-2 and TRBJ1-2): EAGVAQSPRYKIIEKRQSVAFWCNPISGHATLYWYQQILGQGPKLLIQFQNNGVVDDSQLPKDRFSAERLKGVDSTLKIQPAKLEDSAVYLCASSLFDRGDSYGYTFGSGTRLTVV.

This clone was observed once. The chain uses TRBV19 and TRBJ2-1; D is uncertain. CDR3 length: 14 amino acids. Trimming stripped 0 bases from V and 8 bases from J, with 11 bases between. Germline V gene data show CDR1 as LNHDA and CDR2 as SQIVND (reference sequence). This chain's CDR3 is CASSIDGVVYEQFF. CDR3 sequence (DNA): TGTGCCAGTAGTATAGATGGGGTTGTCTATGAGCAGTTCTTC.

This chain uses TRBV30 with TRBJ2-3; perhaps D is TRBD1 or TRBD2 (5 bases each). The CDR3 has 13 residues. CDR1 and CDR2 (germline): GTSNPN, SVGIG (reference sequence). Trimming left V 1 base short and J 6 bases short, with 11 bases between. CDR3 in amino acids: CAWSDGAGDTQYF. CDR3 sequence (DNA): TGTGCCTGGAGTGACGGGGCAGGGGATACGCAGTATTTT.

As DNA, the CDR3 is TGTGCCAGCTCACCACTTTACGGGACAGGTATTAACAATGAGCAGTTCTTC. Residues: CASSPLYGTGINNEQFF. The J gene is TRBJ2-1, the V gene TRBV18; 8 nucleotides align to TRBD1. The germline V gene has CDR1 KGHSH and CDR2 LQKENI. The CDR3 covers 17 residues. V was clipped by 1 base and J by 5 bases; unmatched bases: 10.

The CDR3 loop reads CASSPAGSLRETQYF. The CDR3 bases are TGTGCCAGCTCACCAGCAGGGTCCTTACGAGAGACCCAGTACTTC. The chain employs TRBV18 and TRBJ2-5; D might be TRBD1 (5 bases). Germline V CDR1 and CDR2: KGHSH, LQKENI. The CDR3 runs 15 residues. The V end was cut by 2 bases, the J end by 4 bases, with 14 bases between.

This clone was picked up one time. The J gene is TRBJ1-1, the V gene TRBV10-3, with D maybe TRBD1 (5 bases). There are 13 residues in the CDR3. Trimming removed 7 bases at V and 1 base at J, with 10 bases between. Looked up from germline, CDR1 is ENHRY and CDR2 is SYGVKD. The CDR3 coding sequence is TGTGCCATCAAGAAGACAGAGAACACTGAAGCTTTCTTT. Protein product: CAIKKTENTEAFF.

The rearrangement joins TRBV7-6 to TRBJ1-5; D remains unclear. Trimming cost V 4 bases and J 3 bases, with 16 bases left between them. CDR3 size: 16 residues. Germline V gene sequence: CDR1 SGHVS, CDR2 FNYEAQ. The CDR3 DNA is TGTGCCAGCAGCTCCCAGGACCGGGCGGCCAATCAGCCCCAGCATTTT. Amino acid sequence: CASSSQDRAANQPQHF.

The chain combines TRBV6-4 with TRBJ2-1; either TRBD1 or TRBD2 may supply D (5 bases each). The CDR3 spans 15 residues. Per germline, CDR1 MRHNA and CDR2 SNTAGT. V was shortened by 6 bases and J by 3 bases, with 15 bases between the two germline ends. CDR3 bases: TGTGCCAGCAGCATCCGGGACGAAAGCTACAATGAGCAGTTCTTC. Protein sequence: CASSIRDESYNEQFF.

The chain is built from TRBV7-6 and TRBJ1-4; the D gene is possibly TRBD1 (5 bases). CDR1 is SGHVS, CDR2 FNYEAQ, per germline. CDR3 length: 12 amino acids. Trimming took 3 bases from V and 8 from J, leaving 7 bases between them. The chain's CDR3 is CASSLWGEKLFF. The CDR3 nucleotides are TGTGCCAGCAGCTTGTGGGGGGAAAAACTGTTTTTT.

The chain employs TRBV5-4 and TRBJ2-1; D unresolved. V was shortened by 2 bases and J by 10 bases, with 10 bases between the two germline ends. Germline-derived CDR1 and CDR2 are SGHNT and YYREEE (reference sequence). The CDR3 runs to 12 residues. The CDR3 reads CASSLNNREQFF. CDR3 DNA sequence: TGTGCCAGCAGCTTAAATAACAGAGAGCAGTTCTTC.

The chain recombines TRBV6-5 with TRBJ2-7, with 8 bases matching TRBD2. The CDR3 covers 14 residues. Germline-derived CDR1 and CDR2 are MNHEY and SVGAGI. With V trimmed by 2 bases and J by 1 base, 1 base remained unmatched. The CDR3 sequence: CASSYGGRSYEQYF. Here the CDR3 DNA reads TGTGCCAGCAGTTACGGCGGGAGGTCCTACGAGCAGTACTTC.

The chain is built from TRBV2 and TRBJ1-3; D ambiguous. The germline V gene encodes CDR1 SNHLY and CDR2 FYNNEI. V lost 5 bases to trimming and J lost 5 bases, with 7 bases between them. CDR3 length: 12 residues. The CDR3 DNA reads TGTGCCAGCAGTCGGCTAAGAAACACCATATATTTT. It yields the protein CASSRLRNTIYF.

The chain carries TRBV29-1 and TRBJ2-7; TRBD1 agrees at 10 bases. Germline V lookup: CDR1 SQVTM, CDR2 ANQGSEA. V lost 7 bases and J lost 1; bases outside the gene matches: 7. This CDR3 contains 14 residues. The CDR3 sequence is CSARPGQGSYEQYF. The CDR3 region has the DNA TGCAGCGCGAGGCCGGGACAGGGGTCCTACGAGCAGTACTTC.

CDR3 loop: CASGLTPSGRSVDTQYF. The DNA for the CDR3 is TGTGCTAGTGGTTTGACGCCTAGCGGGAGGAGTGTGGATACGCAGTATTTT. The genes are TRBV12-5 and TRBJ2-3; 11 nucleotides line up with TRBD2. J was trimmed by 6 bases and V by 2 bases; bases with no gene match: 10. The CDR3 runs to 17 residues. Germline CDR1 LGHNT, CDR2 FRNRAP.

The chain links TRBV5-1 to TRBJ1-3, with 7 bases fitting TRBD1. Germline loops: CDR1 SGHRS, CDR2 YFSETQ. With V trimmed by 5 bases and J by 0 bases, 5 bases remained unmatched. The CDR3 is 15 amino acids. CDR3 nucleotide sequence: TGCGCCAGCAGGACAGGGTTTCGCTCTGGAAACACCATATATTTT. It is translated as CASRTGFRSGNTIYF.

The chain has TRBV14 and TRBJ2-7; D gene unclear. The germline V gene encodes CDR1 SGHDN and CDR2 FVKESK. V shed 4 bases and J shed 7 bases, with 14 bases lying between them. This CDR3 is built from 13 residues. This chain's CDR3 is CASSLVRTREQYF. The CDR3 bases are TGTGCCAGCAGCCTAGTAAGGACGAGGGAGCAGTACTTC.

The chain employs TRBV30 and TRBJ2-1, with a tentative D call TRBD2 (5 bases). Germline values: CDR1 GTSNPN, CDR2 SVGIG (reference sequence). This CDR3 is 11 amino acids long. V was shortened by 1 base and J by 12 bases, with 10 bases between the two germline ends. CDR3: CAWSGLGVQFF. The CDR3 DNA reads TGTGCCTGGAGTGGCCTCGGGGTGCAGTTCTTC.